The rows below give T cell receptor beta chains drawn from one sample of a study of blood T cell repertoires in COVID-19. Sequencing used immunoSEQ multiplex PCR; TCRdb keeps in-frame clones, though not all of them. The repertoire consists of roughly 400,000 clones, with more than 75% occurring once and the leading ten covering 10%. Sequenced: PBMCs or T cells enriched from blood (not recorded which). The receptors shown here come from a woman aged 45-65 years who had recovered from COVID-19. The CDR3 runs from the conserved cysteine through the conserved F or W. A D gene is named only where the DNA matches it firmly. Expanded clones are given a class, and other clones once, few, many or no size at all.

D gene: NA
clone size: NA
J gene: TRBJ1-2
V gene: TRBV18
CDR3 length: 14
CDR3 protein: CASSPVRQSYGYTF
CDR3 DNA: TGTGCCAGCTCACCGGTACGACAGAGCTATGGCTACACCTTC

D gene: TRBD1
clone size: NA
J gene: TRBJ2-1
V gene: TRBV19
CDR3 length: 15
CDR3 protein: CASSLWGTGENEQFF
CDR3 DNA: TGTGCCAGTAGCCTCTGGGGGACAGGGGAAAATGAGCAGTTCTTC

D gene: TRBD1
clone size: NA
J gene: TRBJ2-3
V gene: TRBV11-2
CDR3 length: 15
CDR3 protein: CASSPGQGMIDTQYF
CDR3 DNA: TGTGCCAGCAGCCCCGGACAGGGTATGATAGATACGCAGTATTTT

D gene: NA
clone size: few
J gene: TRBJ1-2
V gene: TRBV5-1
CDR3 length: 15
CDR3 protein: CASSLPTSANYGYTF
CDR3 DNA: TGCGCCAGCAGCTTGCCTACGTCGGCTAACTATGGCTACACCTTC

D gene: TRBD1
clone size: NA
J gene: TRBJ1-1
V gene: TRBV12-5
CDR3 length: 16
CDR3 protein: CASGNDRVLTPPEAFF
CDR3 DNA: TGTGCTAGTGGTAACGACAGGGTTCTCACTCCCCCTGAAGCTTTCTTT

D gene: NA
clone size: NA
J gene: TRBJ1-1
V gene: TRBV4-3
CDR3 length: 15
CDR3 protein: CASSLHSYPSTEAFF
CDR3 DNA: TGCGCCAGCAGCCTCCATTCGTACCCGAGCACTGAAGCTTTCTTT

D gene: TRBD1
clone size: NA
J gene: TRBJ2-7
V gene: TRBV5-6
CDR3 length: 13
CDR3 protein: CASSTGTGYEQYF
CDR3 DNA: TGTGCCAGCAGCACAGGGACAGGCTACGAGCAGTACTTC

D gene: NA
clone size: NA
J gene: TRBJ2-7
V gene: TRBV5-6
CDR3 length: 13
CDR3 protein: CASSFIGDYEQYF
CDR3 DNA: TGTGCCAGCAGCTTTATCGGGGACTACGAGCAGTACTTC

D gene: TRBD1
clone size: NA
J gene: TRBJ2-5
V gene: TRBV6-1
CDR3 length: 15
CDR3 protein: CASSDGRGLMETQYF
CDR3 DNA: TGTGCCAGCAGTGACGGCAGGGGGCTAATGGAGACCCAGTACTTC

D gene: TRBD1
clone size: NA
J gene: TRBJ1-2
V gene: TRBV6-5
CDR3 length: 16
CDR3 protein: CASSSRGDSNNYGYTF
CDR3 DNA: TGTGCCAGCAGTTCAAGGGGGGACAGTAATAACTATGGCTACACCTTC

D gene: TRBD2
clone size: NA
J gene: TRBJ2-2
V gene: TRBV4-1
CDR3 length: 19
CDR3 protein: CASSRGLAGDLTNTGELFF
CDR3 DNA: TGCGCCAGCAGCCGGGGACTAGCGGGGGACTTGACGAACACCGGGGAGCTGTTTTTT

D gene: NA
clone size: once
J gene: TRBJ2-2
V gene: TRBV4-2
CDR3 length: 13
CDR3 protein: CASSQDQIGELFF
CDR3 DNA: TGTGCCAGCAGCCAAGATCAGATCGGGGAGCTGTTTTTT

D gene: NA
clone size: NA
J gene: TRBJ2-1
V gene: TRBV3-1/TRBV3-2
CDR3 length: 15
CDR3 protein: CASSQGWGLNNEQFF
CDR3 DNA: TGTGCCAGCAGCCAAGGGTGGGGGCTAAACAATGAGCAGTTCTTC

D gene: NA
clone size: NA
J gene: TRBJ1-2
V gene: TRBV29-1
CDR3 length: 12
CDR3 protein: CSLGREVGGYTF
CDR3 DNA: TGCAGTTTGGGCAGGGAGGTCGGGGGCTACACCTTC

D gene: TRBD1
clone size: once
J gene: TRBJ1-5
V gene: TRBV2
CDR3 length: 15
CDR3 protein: CASSEWDSHNQPQHF
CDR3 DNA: TGTGCCAGCAGTGAATGGGACAGTCACAATCAGCCCCAGCATTTT

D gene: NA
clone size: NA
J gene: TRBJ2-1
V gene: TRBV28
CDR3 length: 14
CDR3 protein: CASSYPGTYNEQFF
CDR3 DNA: TGTGCCAGCAGTTACCCAGGTACCTACAATGAGCAGTTCTTC

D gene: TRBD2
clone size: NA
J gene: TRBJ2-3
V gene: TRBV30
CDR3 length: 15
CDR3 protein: CAWNKRGGNTDTQYF
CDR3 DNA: TGTGCCTGGAACAAGCGGGGGGGAAACACAGATACGCAGTATTTT

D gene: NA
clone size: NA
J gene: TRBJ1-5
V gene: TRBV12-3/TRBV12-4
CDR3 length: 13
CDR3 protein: CASSPGGNQPQHF
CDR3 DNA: TGTGCCTCAAGCCCCGGGGGAAATCAGCCCCAGCATTTT

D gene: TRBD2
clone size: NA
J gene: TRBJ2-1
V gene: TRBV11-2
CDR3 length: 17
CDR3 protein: CASSLQGLAGLSNEQFF
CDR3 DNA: TGTGCCAGCAGCCTCCAAGGGCTAGCGGGGCTATCCAATGAGCAGTTCTTC

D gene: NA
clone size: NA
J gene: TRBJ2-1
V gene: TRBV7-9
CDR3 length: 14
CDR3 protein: CASSLGGLNNEQFF
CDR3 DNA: TGTGCCAGCAGCTTAGGGGGCCTTAACAATGAGCAGTTCTTC

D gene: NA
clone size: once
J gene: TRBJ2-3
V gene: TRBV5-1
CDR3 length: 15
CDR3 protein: CASSLAAGTTDTQYF
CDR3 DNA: TGCGCCAGCAGCTTAGCAGCGGGCACCACAGATACGCAGTATTTT

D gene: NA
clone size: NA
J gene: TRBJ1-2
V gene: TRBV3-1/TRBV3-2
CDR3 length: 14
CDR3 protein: CASSQEEGIYGYTF
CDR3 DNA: TGTGCCAGCAGCCAAGAAGAGGGTATCTATGGCTACACCTTC

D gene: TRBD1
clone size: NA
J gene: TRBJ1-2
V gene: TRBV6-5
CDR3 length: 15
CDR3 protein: CASSYSQGARNGYTF
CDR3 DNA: TGTGCCAGCAGTTACTCGCAGGGGGCGCGAAATGGCTACACCTTC

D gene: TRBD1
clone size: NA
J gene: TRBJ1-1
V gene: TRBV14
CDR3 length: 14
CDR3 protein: CASTLTRGTGEAFF
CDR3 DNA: TGTGCCAGCACCCTAACCAGGGGGACTGGGGAAGCTTTCTTT

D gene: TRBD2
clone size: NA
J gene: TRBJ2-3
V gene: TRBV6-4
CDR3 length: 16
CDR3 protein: CASSDTGTERGDTQYF
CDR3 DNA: TGTGCCAGCAGTGACACCGGGACGGAGCGGGGAGATACGCAGTATTTT

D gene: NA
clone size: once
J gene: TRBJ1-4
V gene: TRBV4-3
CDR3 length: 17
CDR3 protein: CASSQGSRTWGNEKLFF
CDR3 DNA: TGCGCCAGCAGCCAAGGGAGTCGTACCTGGGGCAATGAAAAACTGTTTTTT

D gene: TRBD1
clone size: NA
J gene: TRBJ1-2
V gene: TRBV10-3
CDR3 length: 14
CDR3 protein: CAISDGTANYGYTF
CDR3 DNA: TGTGCCATCAGTGACGGGACAGCTAACTATGGCTACACCTTC

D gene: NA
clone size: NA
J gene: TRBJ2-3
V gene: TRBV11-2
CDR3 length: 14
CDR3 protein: CASSLEARTDTQYF
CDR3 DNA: TGTGCCAGCAGCTTAGAAGCCCGCACAGATACGCAGTATTTT

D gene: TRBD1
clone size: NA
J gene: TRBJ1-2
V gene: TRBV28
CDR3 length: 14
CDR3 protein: CASGIPDRAGGYTF
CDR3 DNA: TGTGCCAGCGGTATCCCAGACAGGGCTGGCGGCTACACCTTC

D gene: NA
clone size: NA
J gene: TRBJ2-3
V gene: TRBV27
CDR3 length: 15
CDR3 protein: CASIEKGRSTDTQYF
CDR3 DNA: TGTGCCAGCATAGAAAAAGGGAGAAGCACAGATACGCAGTATTTT

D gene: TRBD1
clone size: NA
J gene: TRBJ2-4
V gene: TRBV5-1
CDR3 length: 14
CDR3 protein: CASQPGTANNIQYF
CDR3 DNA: TGCGCCAGCCAACCCGGGACAGCTAATAACATTCAGTACTTC

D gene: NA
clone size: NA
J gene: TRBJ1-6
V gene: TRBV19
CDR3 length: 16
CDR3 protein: CASSTVPGSYNSPLHF
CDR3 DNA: TGTGCCAGTAGTACCGTCCCGGGCTCCTATAATTCACCCCTCCACTTT

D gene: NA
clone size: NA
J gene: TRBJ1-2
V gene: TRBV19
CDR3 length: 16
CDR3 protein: CASRKQDTLLYYGYTF
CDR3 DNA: TGTGCCAGTAGAAAACAGGACACCCTTCTCTACTATGGCTACACCTTC

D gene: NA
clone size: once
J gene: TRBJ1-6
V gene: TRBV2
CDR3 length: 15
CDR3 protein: CASHPRGLGNSPLHF
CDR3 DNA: TGTGCCAGCCACCCCCGGGGGTTGGGCAATTCACCCCTCCACTTT

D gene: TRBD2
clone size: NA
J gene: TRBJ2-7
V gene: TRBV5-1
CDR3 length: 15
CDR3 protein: CASSLQPSGVYEQYF
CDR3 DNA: TGCGCCAGCAGCTTGCAGCCTAGCGGGGTTTACGAGCAGTACTTC

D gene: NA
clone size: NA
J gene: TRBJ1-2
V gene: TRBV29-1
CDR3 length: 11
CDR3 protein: CSVASNYGYTF
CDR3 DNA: TGCAGCGTTGCGTCTAACTATGGCTACACCTTC

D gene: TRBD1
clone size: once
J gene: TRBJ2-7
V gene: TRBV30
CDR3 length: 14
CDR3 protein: CAWSVSGGGYEQYF
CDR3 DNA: TGTGCCTGGAGTGTATCAGGGGGTGGCTACGAGCAGTACTTC

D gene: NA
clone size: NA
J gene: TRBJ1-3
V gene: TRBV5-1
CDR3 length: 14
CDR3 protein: CASRPGESGNTIYF
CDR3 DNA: TGCGCCAGCAGGCCAGGGGAGTCTGGAAACACCATATATTTT

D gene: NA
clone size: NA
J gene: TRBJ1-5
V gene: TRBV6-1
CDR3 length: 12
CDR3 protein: CASSEEYQPQHF
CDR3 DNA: TGTGCCAGCAGTGAGGAGTATCAGCCCCAGCATTTT

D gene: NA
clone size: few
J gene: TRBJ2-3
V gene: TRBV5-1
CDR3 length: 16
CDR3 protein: CASSPSPGHPTDTQYF
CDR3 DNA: TGCGCCAGCAGCCCGTCCCCTGGACATCCCACAGATACGCAGTATTTT